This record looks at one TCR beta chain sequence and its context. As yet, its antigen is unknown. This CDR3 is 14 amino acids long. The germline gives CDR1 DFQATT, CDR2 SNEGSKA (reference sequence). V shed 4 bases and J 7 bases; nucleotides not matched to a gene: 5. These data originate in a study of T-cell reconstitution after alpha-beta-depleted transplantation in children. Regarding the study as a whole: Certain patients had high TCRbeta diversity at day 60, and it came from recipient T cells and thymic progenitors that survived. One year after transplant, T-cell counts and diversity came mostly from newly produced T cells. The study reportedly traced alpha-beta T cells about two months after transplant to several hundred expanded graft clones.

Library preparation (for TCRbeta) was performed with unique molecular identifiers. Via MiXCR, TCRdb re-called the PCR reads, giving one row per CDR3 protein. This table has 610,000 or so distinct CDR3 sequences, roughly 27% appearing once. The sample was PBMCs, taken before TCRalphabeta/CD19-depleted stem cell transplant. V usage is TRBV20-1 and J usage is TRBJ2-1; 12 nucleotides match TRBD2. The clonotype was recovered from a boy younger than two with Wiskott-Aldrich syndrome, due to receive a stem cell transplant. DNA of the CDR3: TGCAGTGCTACCCCTAGCGGGAGGGGAAATGAGCAGTTCTTC. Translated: CSATPSGRGNEQFF.